This T cell receptor (beta chain) came from a study of OX40 agonist ivuxolimab in advanced cancers. General study points: At 0.1 to 3.0 mg/kg, clonal expansion of CD4+ and CD8+ blood T cells had occurred by week 6.

This clone was counted a few times. Its antigen remains unknown. Assay: immunoSEQ multiplex PCR; the TCRdb copy retains only in-frame clones and omits some. The sample shows tens of thousands of clones, more than 75% of them seen only once. V lost 3 bases to trimming and J lost 5 bases; unmatched junction nucleotides: 7. The CDR3 covers 15 residues. Germline lookup yields CDR1 LGHNA and CDR2 YNFKEQ. Specimen: CD4+ or CD8+ T cells sorted from blood, collected in a trial of the OX40 agonist ivuxolimab. The genes are TRBV4-2 and TRBJ1-2; 9 nucleotides agree with TRBD1. This TCR came from an adult with an advanced solid tumor such as melanoma, head and neck, liver or kidney cancer. The chain's CDR3 is CASSHDRTGAYGYTF. CDR3 bases: TGTGCCAGCAGCCATGATAGGACAGGGGCTTATGGCTACACCTTC.